This T cell receptor (beta chain) was sequenced in a study of blood T cell repertoires in COVID-19. Study as a whole: Some COVID-19 samples were acute and others convalescent; all came from the United States, Italy and Spain.

V was clipped by 1 base and J by 0 bases; unmatched bases: 3. The CDR3 is 15 amino acids. Germline CDR1 reads SEHNR; CDR2 reads FQNEAQ (reference sequence). Data came from immunoSEQ multiplex PCR; TCRdb stores just in-frame clones and leaves some out. The data contain roughly 360,000 clones, 70% to 90% of them singletons. This receptor was identified in a woman aged 25 to 39 with acute COVID-19. Material for sequencing was PBMCs or T cells enriched from blood (not recorded which). The chain employs TRBV7-9 and TRBJ2-7, with TRBD2 matching over 7 bases. The CDR3 DNA follows: TGTGCCAGCAGCTTAGTAGGCGGGAGCTCCTACGAGCAGTACTTC. Its translation is CASSLVGGSSYEQYF.